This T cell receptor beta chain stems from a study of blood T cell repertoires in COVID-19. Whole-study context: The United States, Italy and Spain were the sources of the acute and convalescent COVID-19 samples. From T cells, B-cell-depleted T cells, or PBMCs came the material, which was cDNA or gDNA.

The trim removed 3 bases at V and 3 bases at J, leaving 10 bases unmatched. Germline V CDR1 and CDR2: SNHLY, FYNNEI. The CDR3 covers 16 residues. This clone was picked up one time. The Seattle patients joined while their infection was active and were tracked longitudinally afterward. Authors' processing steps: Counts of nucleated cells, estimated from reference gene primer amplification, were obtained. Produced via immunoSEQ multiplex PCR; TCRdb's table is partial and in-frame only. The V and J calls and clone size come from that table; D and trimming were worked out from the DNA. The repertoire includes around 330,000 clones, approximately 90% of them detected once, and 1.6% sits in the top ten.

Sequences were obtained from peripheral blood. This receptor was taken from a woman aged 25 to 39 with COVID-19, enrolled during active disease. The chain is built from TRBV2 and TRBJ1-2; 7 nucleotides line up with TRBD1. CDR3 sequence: CASSDPRQGGHYGYTF. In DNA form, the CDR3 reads TGTGCCAGCAGTGACCCCCGGCAGGGGGGCCACTATGGCTACACCTTC.